One and the same sample provided the 10 T cell receptor beta chains below, sequenced in a study of blood T cells in healthy people across ages (dated by TCRdb to between 2014 and 2016). Receptor amplification or capture employed 5' RACE. Reads for this sample came from an Illumina HiSeq 2500. A second roughly 6 to 11 cycle PCR used a sample-barcoded 5' primer and a J-beta primer mix. TCRdb trimmed public reads at Q25 via fastp, called clones via MiXCR and kept in-frame beta chains. Each record represents a unique CDR3 protein, reported with the most common genes and DNA among its rows. The sample contains about 900,000 distinct CDR3 sequences, around two thirds of them found a single time. Of the sample, 28% is held by the ten largest clones. Specimen: blood. These receptors were collected from a man aged 25-45 years in good health.

The rearrangement links TRBV25-1 to TRBJ1-2; TRBD1 aligns across 7 bases. Looked up from germline, CDR1 is MGHDK and CDR2 is SYGVNS. This CDR3 region has 17 residues. With 4 bases clipped from V and 4 bases from J, the junction kept 15 bases outside the gene matches. The CDR3 nucleotides read TGTGCCAGCAGTGCAGGGGGGACATATCCTTTCGTCTATGGCTACACCTTC. Its protein is CASSAGGTYPFVYGYTF.

The sample holds many counts of this clonotype. The CDR3 DNA reads TGCAGTGCTAGTCGAGGGGGGCGAAGGATTGAGCAGTTCTTC. Amino acids: CSASRGGRRIEQFF. The chain links TRBV20-1 to TRBJ2-1; D possibly matches TRBD1 or TRBD2 (6 bases each). Trimming left V 3 bases short and J 9 bases short, with 18 bases between. Germline V CDR1 and CDR2: DFQATT, SNEGSKA (reference sequence). This CDR3 contains 14 residues.

CDR3 in DNA: TGTGCCACCAGCACACAGGGGAGGGACCCGCAGTATTTT. Translated: CATSTQGRDPQYF. The chain recombines TRBV15 with TRBJ2-3; the D gene could be TRBD1 or TRBD2 (7 bases each). The CDR3 sequence is 13 residues long. Germline assignment: CDR1 LNHNV and CDR2 YYDKDF (reference sequence). The V gene lost 4 bases and the J gene lost 10 bases, with 15 bases spanning the gap.

V and J are TRBV11-2 and TRBJ2-1, with 10 bases that match TRBD1. The CDR3 runs 13 residues. In germline, CDR1 is SGHAT, CDR2 FQNNGV. V trimming: 2 bases; J trimming: 12 bases; junction bases outside the gene matches: 4. CDR3 nucleotides: TGTGCCAGCAGCTTAATCGGACAGGGGGGGCAGTTCTTC. Amino acids: CASSLIGQGGQFF.

The chain uses TRBV12-3 or TRBV12-4 and TRBJ2-5, with 9 bases matching TRBD1. The DNA end is a closer match to TRBJ2-7, so the J assignment may be wrong. The length of the CDR3 is 15 residues. CDR3 sequence (DNA): TGTGCCAGCAGTTTTGTAGACAGGGGGAGGGACGAGCAGTACTTC. Its translation is CASSFVDRGRDEQYF.

This clonotype has a handful of counts. The chain employs TRBV12-3 or TRBV12-4 and TRBJ2-5; possible D gene TRBD1, 6 bases. The DNA matches TRBJ2-7 better at its end, which makes the J call doubtful. This CDR3 is built from 15 residues. The CDR3 sequence is CASSSLGDTPYEQYF. The DNA for the CDR3 is TGTGCCAGCAGTTCCCTTGGGGACACCCCCTACGAGCAGTACTTC.

J is TRBJ2-7 and V is TRBV6-1; D is possibly TRBD1 (5 bases). The CDR3 is made up of 12 amino acids. Germline V gene lookup returns CDR1 MNHNS and CDR2 SASEGT. Trimming cost V 5 bases and J 3 bases, with 8 bases left between them. CDR3 loop: CASSRTNYEQYF. CDR3 DNA sequence: TGTGCCAGCAGTCGGACAAACTACGAGCAGTACTTC.

The chain recombines TRBV7-9 with TRBJ2-1; D perhaps matches TRBD1 (5 bases). Trimming removed 2 bases at V and 2 bases at J, with 16 bases between. The CDR3 is 17 residues long. Germline V CDR1 and CDR2: SEHNR, FQNEAQ (reference sequence). The DNA of the CDR3 is TGTGCCAGCAGCTTAATGTGGGGCAGGGTCACCTACAATGAGCAGTTCTTC. It yields the protein CASSLMWGRVTYNEQFF.

This clonotype came up a few times. The V gene is TRBV9, the J gene TRBJ1-1; D gene unclear. Germline CDR1 is SGDLS and CDR2 is YYNGEE. Trimming pared 4 bases from V and 6 bases from J, leaving 19 bases between. The CDR3 covers 15 residues. The CDR3 sequence is CASSTFGGTRAEAFF. CDR3 sequence (DNA): TGTGCCAGCAGCACCTTTGGAGGTACGAGGGCTGAAGCTTTCTTT.

The chain recombines TRBV27 with TRBJ2-7, with 7 positions matching TRBD1. The V gene's germline CDR1 is MNHEY and CDR2 SMNVEV (reference sequence). The CDR3 extends over 18 amino acids. With 1 base clipped from V and 0 bases from J, the junction kept 12 bases outside the gene matches. Written as DNA, the CDR3 is TGTGCCAGCAGTTTATTATCGGGTAGGGGACAGTACTCCTACGAGCAGTACTTC. Translated, it gives CASSLLSGRGQYSYEQYF.